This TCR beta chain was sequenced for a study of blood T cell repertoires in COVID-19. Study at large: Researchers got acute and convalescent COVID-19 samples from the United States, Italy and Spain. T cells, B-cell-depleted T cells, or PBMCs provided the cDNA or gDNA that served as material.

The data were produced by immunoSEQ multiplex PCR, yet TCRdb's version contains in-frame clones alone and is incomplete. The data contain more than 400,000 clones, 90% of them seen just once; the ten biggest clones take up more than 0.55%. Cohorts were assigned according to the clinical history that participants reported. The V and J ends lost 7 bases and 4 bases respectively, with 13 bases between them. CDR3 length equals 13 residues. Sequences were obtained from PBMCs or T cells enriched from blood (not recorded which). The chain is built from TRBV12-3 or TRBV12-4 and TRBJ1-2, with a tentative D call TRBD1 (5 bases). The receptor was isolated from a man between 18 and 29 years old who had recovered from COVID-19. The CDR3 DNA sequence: TGTGCCAGCAAGAGAGGACATGGCTATGGCTACACCTTC. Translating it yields CASKRGHGYGYTF.